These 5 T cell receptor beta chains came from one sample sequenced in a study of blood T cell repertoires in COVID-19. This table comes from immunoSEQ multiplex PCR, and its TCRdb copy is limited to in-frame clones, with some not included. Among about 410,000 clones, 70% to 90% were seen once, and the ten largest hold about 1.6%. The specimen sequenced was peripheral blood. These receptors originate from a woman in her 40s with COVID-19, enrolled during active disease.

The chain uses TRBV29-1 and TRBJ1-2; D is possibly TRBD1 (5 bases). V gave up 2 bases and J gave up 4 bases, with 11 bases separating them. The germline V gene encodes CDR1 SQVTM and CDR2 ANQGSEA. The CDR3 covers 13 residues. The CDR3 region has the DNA TGCAGCGTTGAAAGGAAGGGGTCCTATGGCTACACCTTC. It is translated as CSVERKGSYGYTF.

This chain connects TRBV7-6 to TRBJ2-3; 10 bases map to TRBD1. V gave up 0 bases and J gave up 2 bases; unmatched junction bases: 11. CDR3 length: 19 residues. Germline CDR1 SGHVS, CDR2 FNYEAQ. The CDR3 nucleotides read TGTGCCAGCAGCTTAGCGGGACAGGGGTTCCCTACCTACACAGATACGCAGTATTTT. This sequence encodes CASSLAGQGFPTYTDTQYF. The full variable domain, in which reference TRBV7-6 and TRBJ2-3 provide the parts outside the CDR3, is GAGVSQSPRYKVTKRGQDVALRCDPISGHVSLYWYRQALGQGPEFLTYFNYEAQQDKSGLPNDRFSAERPEGSISTLTIQRTEQRDSAMYRCASSLAGQGFPTYTDTQYFGPGTRLTVL.

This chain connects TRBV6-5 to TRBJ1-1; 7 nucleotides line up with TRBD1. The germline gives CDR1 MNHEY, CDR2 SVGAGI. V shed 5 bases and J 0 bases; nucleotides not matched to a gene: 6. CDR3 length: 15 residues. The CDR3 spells CASSPNRGLNTEAFF. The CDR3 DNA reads TGTGCCAGCAGTCCCAACAGGGGCCTGAACACTGAAGCTTTCTTT.

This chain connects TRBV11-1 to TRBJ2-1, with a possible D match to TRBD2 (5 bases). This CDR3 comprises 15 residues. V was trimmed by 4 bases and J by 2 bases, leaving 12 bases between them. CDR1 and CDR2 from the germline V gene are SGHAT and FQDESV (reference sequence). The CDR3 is CASSSGIGPYNEQFF. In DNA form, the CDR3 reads TGTGCCAGCAGCTCGGGAATAGGCCCCTACAATGAGCAGTTCTTC.

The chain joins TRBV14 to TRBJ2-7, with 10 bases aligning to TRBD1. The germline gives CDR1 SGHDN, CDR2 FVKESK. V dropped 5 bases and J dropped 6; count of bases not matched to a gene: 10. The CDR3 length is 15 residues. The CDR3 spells CASSDSRDRGAEQYF. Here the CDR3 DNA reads TGTGCCAGCAGCGACTCCCGGGACAGGGGTGCCGAGCAGTACTTC.